This T cell receptor (beta chain) was captured in a study of human T cells and chemical hapten exposure (dated by TCRdb to the early 2020s). Study-level background: For sensitization, 2% DPC in acetone was applied to an approximately 2 cm by approximately 2 cm area of upper inner arm skin. Patients additionally received weekly therapeutic DPC doses to the scalp throughout the roughly 26-week study period. Patch tests used Finn chambers with 0.01% DPC on the upper back, scored after 6 days by International Contact Dermatitis Research Group standards. The mostly female patient cohort included alopecia areata with under or over 50% scalp involvement, alopecia totalis and alopecia universalis. The libraries were sequenced as a pool, and the TCR yield per sample differed mostly because of small variations in library volumes within the pool. In alopecia patients, the study followed how the peripheral blood TCR repertoire changed in vivo over primary and secondary sensitization to diphenylcyclopropenone (DPC), a hapten. Patient blood was sampled pre-sensitization (week 0) and at 2, 6 and about 24 weeks after DPC sensitization. Nearly 30 alopecia patients gave blood for TCR sequencing at one to four time points (pre-sensitization, 2, 6 and 24 weeks). Overall study outcomes, separate from this receptor: No change with DPC sensitization was found in the number of TCRs above 1 in 1000 frequency, and no evidence of global repertoire structure alterations was found. All patients had alopecia, a presumed autoimmune disease, so their immune response might differ from that of healthy individuals. Compared with pre-sensitization or healthy control sets, expanded TCRs formed significantly more large CDR3 similarity clusters, which is consistent with antigen-driven responses. Repeated subsampling changed both the strength of the expansion versus patch-test correlation and the threshold at which the correlation became significant. The number of PT1 expanded TCRs positively correlated with patch test score, significant at thresholds 8, 16 and 32 but not 4.

The method was RACE. Sequencing took place on a NextSeq 500. During library preparation, unique molecular identifiers were attached to individual cDNA molecules so that TCRs could be counted quantitatively and reproducibly. Each blood RNA sample was used to sequence both TCR alpha and TCR beta chains. For the original study's pipeline: Samples had a median of about 96,000 TCRs, with a range from about 23,224 to 700,000. V, J and CDR3 annotation of the TCR reads was carried out using the Decombinator software suite. For the PS versus PT1 abundance plots, all samples were subsampled to the same number of TCRs (28,000). Expanded TCRs were defined as absent before sensitization and observed at least eight times at the 2-week time point. In-frame beta chains were kept once TCRdb had trimmed the public reads at Q25 with fastp and called clones with MiXCR. CDR3 protein sequences are deduplicated, and each keeps its most common genes and DNA. TCRdb's processing, not the authors' own work, is the source of the V and J calls. The sample contains nearly 350,000 distinct CDR3 sequences, approximately 6.3% of them found a single time. The leading ten clones occupy 8% to 9% of the sample.

The sample's time point label is to be understood as: patch test 1, 2 weeks after DPC sensitization. The intended sense of this specimen's treatment or condition label: therapeutic diphenylcyclopropenone sensitization with weekly scalp DPC. Blood at each patch-test visit was drawn before the patch test was applied. Patients were considered eligible if aged 18 to 70, diagnosed with alopecia and deemed suitable for DPC therapy, and patients were excluded if pregnant. Total RNA was isolated from unfractionated whole blood collected in Tempus Blood RNA tubes. With respect to this clonotype: The antigen it binds to is not known. It may be a read error: a sequence one base away is much more abundant.

The CDR3 holds 13 amino acids from the cysteine to the phenylalanine. Here the CDR3 DNA is all that survives: 39 bases in frame from base 1. CDR1 is given as KGHSH and CDR2 as LQKENI, both from the germline V gene. The material was whole blood, obtained in connection with sensitization to the hapten diphenylcyclopropenone (DPC). The rearranged segments are TRBV18 and TRBJ1-5, with the D gene not clear enough to name. The TCR comes from a woman between 18 and 29 years old with alopecia areata. Some clones in this sample may be carry-over from other donors' samples. The nucleotides read TGTGTCAGCTCACCGGAAAGCAATCAGCCCCAGCATTTT. Its translation reads: CVSSPESNQPQHF.